The clone carrying this T cell receptor (beta chain) was seen a single time. RNA in amounts of about 0.5 to 1 ug was reverse transcribed with random hexamers. The CDR3 of TCR beta was amplified by immunoSEQ multiplex PCR across 54 Vbeta and 13 Jbeta. TCRdb analysed the immunoSEQ multiplex PCR reads with MiXCR anew, one entry per CDR3 protein. Of 150,000 to 200,000 distinct CDR3 sequences in the sample, around 94% were seen once. High-throughput TCR beta sequencing covered peripheral CD8+ and CD4+ T cells. Those who served as multiple sclerosis controls were treatment-naive patients with stable or active relapsing-remitting disease. The entry originates in a study of CD8 T cells in Susac syndrome. The CDR3 totals 16 residues. CDR1 and CDR2 from the germline V gene are MNHEY and SMNVEV (reference sequence). The germline V and J ends were trimmed by 5 bases and 3 bases, with 17 bases remaining between them.

The V call is TRBV27, the J call TRBJ1-5, with D perhaps matching TRBD1 (5 bases). This TCR came from a human donor with multiple sclerosis. The source material was CD4+ T cells from PBMCs. CDR3 coding DNA: TGTGCCAGCAGTCCCCACTACAGGTCACACAATCAGCCCCAGCATTTT. Amino acid sequence: CASSPHYRSHNQPQHF.